The 28 T cell receptor beta chains reported below all come from one sample, sequenced in a study of T cell changes during pregnancy in multiple sclerosis. Here immunoSEQ multiplex PCR was the method, and the copy in TCRdb shows in-frame clones only, minus some. The data hold about 87,000 clones, with 85% to 95% observed a single time. The source material was peripheral blood, sampled in the third trimester of pregnancy. The receptor set was obtained from a female donor in good health, enrolled as a control in a pregnancy study.

The V and J genes are TRBV5-1 and TRBJ2-3; D is perhaps TRBD1 (5 bases). Germline-derived CDR1 and CDR2 are SGHRS and YFSETQ. The CDR3 extends over 15 amino acids. V gave up 2 bases and J gave up 4 bases, with 14 bases separating them. The CDR3 region is CASSFLGLGADTQYF. CDR3 DNA: TGCGCCAGCAGCTTCCTGGGGCTAGGGGCAGATACGCAGTATTTT.

This chain uses TRBV9 with TRBJ2-5; 9 bases are shared with TRBD2. Trimming removed 3 bases from V and 1 base from J; junction bases left unmatched: 4. Germline V CDR1 and CDR2: SGDLS, YYNGEE. The CDR3 covers 15 residues. The CDR3 sequence: CASSGREGSQETQYF. CDR3 nucleotide sequence: TGTGCCAGCAGCGGGCGGGAGGGGAGCCAAGAGACCCAGTACTTC.

CDR3 sequence reads: CASGRLQETQYF. The DNA of the CDR3 is TGTGCCAGCGGGAGGCTCCAGGAGACCCAGTACTTC. V is TRBV2 and J is TRBJ2-5; D is possibly TRBD2 (6 bases). The CDR3 loop spans 12 amino acids. V was pared by 8 bases and J by 5 bases, with 12 bases between. Germline V gene sequence: CDR1 SNHLY, CDR2 FYNNEI.

V gene TRBV29-1 combines with J gene TRBJ2-7, with 9 bases fitting TRBD1. V lost 3 bases and J lost 6; bases outside the gene matches: 6. The CDR3 is 13 amino acids. Germline V lookup: CDR1 SQVTM, CDR2 ANQGSEA. DNA for the CDR3: TGCAGCGTTGAGAGGGGACAGGGCCTCGAGCAGTACTTC. Its protein product is CSVERGQGLEQYF.

The chain combines TRBV5-1 with TRBJ2-1; a weak D match, TRBD1 (5 bases). V was pared by 0 bases and J by 5 bases, with 12 bases between. From germline, CDR1 is SGHRS and CDR2 YFSETQ. The CDR3 spans 15 residues. The CDR3 nucleotides are TGCGCCAGCAGCTTGGAGTCAGGGAAAAACAATGAGCAGTTCTTC. It codes for CASSLESGKNNEQFF.

This chain joins TRBV5-6 and TRBJ2-7, with 8 bases aligning to TRBD1. The trim removed 2 bases at V and 4 bases at J, leaving 8 bases unmatched. The CDR3 is made up of 15 amino acids. Germline V gene lookup returns CDR1 SGHDT and CDR2 YYEEEE. The CDR3 DNA sequence: TGTGCCAGCAGCTTTATAGGACAGGGAGGATACGAGCAGTACTTC. Residues: CASSFIGQGGYEQYF.

This clone was counted once. CDR3 residues: CAISGTVDPDTQYF. The CDR3 nucleotides are TGTGCCATCAGCGGGACAGTGGATCCAGATACGCAGTATTTT. V is TRBV10-3 and J is TRBJ2-3; 7 bases are shared with TRBD1. Unmatched junction bases numbered 7, after V lost 6 bases and J lost 4 bases. Germline CDR1 and CDR2: ENHRY and SYGVKD. This CDR3 region has 14 residues.

The V call is TRBV25-1, the J call TRBJ2-5; 8 nucleotides match TRBD1. This CDR3 region has 14 residues. V trimming: 5 bases; J trimming: 1 base; junction bases outside the gene matches: 3. The V gene's germline CDR1 is MGHDK and CDR2 SYGVNS. The CDR3 region is CASSTGQAQETQYF. The DNA of the CDR3 is TGTGCCAGCAGTACGGGACAGGCCCAAGAGACCCAGTACTTC. Based on the CDR3 plus reference TRBV25-1 and TRBJ2-5, the full variable domain is EADIYQTPRYLVIGTGKKITLECSQTMGHDKMYWYQQDPGMELHLIHYSYGVNSTEKGDLSSESTVSRIRTEHFPLTLESARPSHTSQYLCASSTGQAQETQYFGPGTRLLVL.

The chain links TRBV5-4 to TRBJ1-3; 9 positions match TRBD1. Germline-derived CDR1 and CDR2 are SGHNT and YYREEE (reference sequence). The V gene end was trimmed by 3 bases and the J gene end by 6 bases; junction bases not matched to a gene: 4. The CDR3 is made up of 14 amino acids. The CDR3 DNA reads as TGTGCCAGCAGCTCAGGACAGGGGACAAACACCATATATTTT. Its protein product is CASSSGQGTNTIYF.

The J gene is TRBJ1-2, the V gene TRBV5-1; D possibly corresponds to TRBD1 (5 bases). In germline, CDR1 is SGHRS, CDR2 YFSETQ. CDR3 size: 14 residues. The ends were cut back, 6 bases at V and 8 bases at J, with 20 bases in the middle. DNA of the CDR3: TGCGCCAGCACCTTAACCCTCGGTGGGGGGGGCTACACCTTC. It codes for CASTLTLGGGGYTF.

This rearrangement joins TRBV25-1 to TRBJ2-1; TRBD1 aligns across 8 bases. The CDR3 covers 14 residues. Unmatched junction bases numbered 7, after V lost 7 bases and J lost 5 bases. Per the germline V gene, CDR1 is MGHDK and CDR2 is SYGVNS. Here the CDR3 DNA reads TGTGCCAGCAATACAGGGGGTGGAAACAATGAGCAGTTCTTC. Amino acids: CASNTGGGNNEQFF.

V usage is TRBV15 and J usage is TRBJ1-1; no definite D call. Between the trimmed V and J ends, which lost 8 bases and 0 bases, there was a span of 7 bases. Germline assignment: CDR1 LNHNV and CDR2 YYDKDF (reference sequence). This CDR3 comprises 12 residues. The CDR3 DNA reads TGTGCCACCTCGCGGGTGAACACTGAAGCTTTCTTT. It encodes CATSRVNTEAFF.

This rearrangement joins TRBV9 to TRBJ2-1; unclear D gene. From germline, CDR1 is SGDLS and CDR2 YYNGEE. The CDR3 contains 12 residues. With 0 bases removed from V and 9 bases from J, the gap between germline ends came to 7 bases. CDR3 loop: CASSVDTTEQFF. The CDR3 DNA follows: TGTGCCAGCAGCGTAGACACTACTGAGCAGTTCTTC.

This clone was seen just once. The chain couples TRBV19 to TRBJ2-1; 9 nucleotides match TRBD1. The ends lost 6 bases at V and 7 bases at J; junction bases unmatched: 10. This CDR3 spans 15 amino acids. Germline CDR1 reads LNHDA; CDR2 reads SQIVND (reference sequence). CDR3 DNA sequence: TGTGCCAGTAGGACCGGGACAGGGTTGGTTAATGAGCAGTTCTTC. Protein sequence: CASRTGTGLVNEQFF.

This clone was seen only once. CDR3 bases: TGTGCCTGTAGGCAGCTAGCGGGATCCTCCTACAATGAGCAGTTCTTC. It yields the protein CACRQLAGSSYNEQFF. The rearrangement uses TRBV30 and TRBJ2-1; TRBD2 aligns across 9 bases. Trimming at V came to 6 bases and at J to 0 bases, leaving 9 bases not matched to a gene. The CDR3 totals 16 residues. Germline CDR1 is GTSNPN and CDR2 is SVGIG (reference sequence).

This clone was detected only once. This chain links TRBV4-1 with TRBJ2-5; 9 nucleotides match TRBD1. Germline V gives CDR1 MGHRA, CDR2 YSYEKL. The length of the CDR3 is 16 residues. Unmatched junction bases numbered 8, after V lost 2 bases and J lost 4 bases. CDR3: CASSQPRGQGGETQYF. The CDR3 region has the DNA TGCGCCAGCAGCCAACCCCGGGGACAGGGTGGAGAGACCCAGTACTTC.

The V call is TRBV28, the J call TRBJ2-7; TRBD2 matches at 12 bases. Germline V gene sequence: CDR1 MDHEN, CDR2 SYDVKM. V was clipped by 6 bases and J by 6 bases; unmatched bases: 3. The CDR3 extends over 13 amino acids. The CDR3 region has the DNA TGTGCCAGCAGAGCGGGACTAGCGGGCGAGCAGTACTTC. This codes for CASRAGLAGEQYF.

The rearrangement uses TRBV6-6 and TRBJ1-2, with D maybe TRBD1 (6 bases). CDR1 and CDR2 from the germline V gene are MNHNY and SVGAGI (reference sequence). The CDR3 extends over 14 amino acids. Trimming pared 6 bases from V and 6 bases from J, leaving 17 bases between. The CDR3 DNA is TGTGCCAGCAGACGAATACAGGGAACTGATGGCTACACCTTC. Its protein is CASRRIQGTDGYTF.

J is TRBJ2-7 and V is TRBV7-9, with 9 bases matching TRBD1. CDR3 length: 13 residues. Trimming took 5 bases from V and 2 from J; bases not matched to a gene: 1. Germline V gene sequence: CDR1 SEHNR, CDR2 FQNEAQ (reference sequence). The CDR3 reads CASSGDRAYEQYF. The CDR3 DNA follows: TGTGCCAGCAGCGGGGACAGGGCCTACGAGCAGTACTTC.

V gene TRBV18 combines with J gene TRBJ2-3, with 8 bases that match TRBD1. The J segment lost 0 bases and the V segment lost 4 bases, leaving 6 bases of the junction unmatched. This CDR3 is built from 16 residues. From germline, CDR1 is KGHSH and CDR2 LQKENI. CDR3 region: CASSRGQASSTDTQYF. CDR3 nucleotides: TGTGCCAGCTCACGGGGACAGGCTAGCAGCACAGATACGCAGTATTTT.

Note on this clone: One junction end disagrees with the germline gene, perhaps due to a read error. The V gene is TRBV4-1, the J gene TRBJ2-3; 14 bases align to TRBD2. Per germline, CDR1 MGHRA and CDR2 YSYEKL. CDR3 length: 18 residues. CDR3 loop: CASSHSPGTSGSIDTQYF. CDR3 DNA sequence: TGCGCCAGCAGCCATAGTCCCGGGACTAGCGGGAGCATAGATACGCAGTATTTT.

This clone was counted a few times. The chain is built from TRBV30 and TRBJ1-1; no clear D gene. CDR1 and CDR2 (germline): GTSNPN, SVGIG (reference sequence). V was clipped by 2 bases and J by 3 bases, with 10 bases between them. There are 13 residues in the CDR3. DNA for the CDR3: TGTGCCTGGAGTTTGCGGGTTGACACTGAAGCTTTCTTT. Encoded protein: CAWSLRVDTEAFF.

The chain carries TRBV27 and TRBJ2-2; TRBD1 might be the D (6 bases). Germline-derived CDR1 and CDR2 are MNHEY and SMNVEV (reference sequence). The CDR3 runs to 14 residues. V dropped 0 bases and J dropped 5 bases, with 7 bases sitting between them. CDR3 DNA: TGTGCCAGCAGTTTATCGGGGACAACCGGGGAGCTGTTTTTT. It encodes CASSLSGTTGELFF.

V gene TRBV18 combines with J gene TRBJ1-1, with TRBD1 identical over 9 bases. Germline V lookup: CDR1 KGHSH, CDR2 LQKENI. The CDR3 runs 16 residues. The ends lost 4 bases at V and 6 bases at J; junction bases unmatched: 12. The CDR3 DNA is TGTGCCAGCTCACTTACCTCACCGGGACAGGGTTCTGAAGCTTTCTTT. This codes for CASSLTSPGQGSEAFF.

CDR3 nucleotides: TGTGCCAGCAGCTCGATCCCCTTGGGACTCACACGGAAGACGGAGACCCAGTACTTC. This sequence encodes CASSSIPLGLTRKTETQYF. This chain uses TRBV7-8 with TRBJ2-5; TRBD2 might be the D (6 bases). Germline CDR1 and CDR2: SGHVS and FQNEAQ. V lost 4 bases and J lost 5, with 29 bases in between. CDR3 length equals 19 residues.

The chain employs TRBV5-1 and TRBJ2-1; 9 bases are shared with TRBD1. CDR1 SGHRS and CDR2 YFSETQ come from the germline V gene. With 3 bases clipped from V and 3 bases from J, the junction kept 7 bases outside the gene matches. The CDR3 totals 16 residues. The DNA for the CDR3 is TGCGCCAGCAGCTCTAAACAGGGGGCGCGCTACAATGAGCAGTTCTTC. As protein: CASSSKQGARYNEQFF.

The genes are TRBV7-2 and TRBJ1-5; 8 bases are a match to TRBD1. The germline CDR1 and CDR2 sequences are SGHTA and FQGNSA. The V gene end was trimmed by 5 bases and the J gene end by 6 bases; junction bases not matched to a gene: 9. This CDR3 has 15 amino acids. This CDR3 is CASSRSTGGSQPQHF. The CDR3, as DNA: TGTGCCAGCAGCCGCAGCACAGGGGGAAGTCAGCCCCAGCATTTT.

This chain connects TRBV15 to TRBJ2-5; D possibly corresponds to TRBD1 (6 bases). CDR1 and CDR2 from the germline V gene are LNHNV and YYDKDF (reference sequence). V gave up 6 bases and J gave up 5 bases, with 16 bases separating them. This CDR3 contains 14 residues. The CDR3 DNA reads as TGTGCCACCAGTAATCTAGAGGGGGAGGAGACCCAGTACTTC. Translating it yields CATSNLEGEETQYF.